This TCR beta chain was found in a study of T cells in tuberculosis. A note on this clone: Its antigen remains unknown.

Study results and limitations: Cases with active tuberculosis were adults, while controls were adolescents.

Tuberculin skin test and IGRA determined adolescents' latent tuberculosis status at entry. Unsorted cryopreserved PBMC were sequenced, averaging approximately 100,000 T cells per clinical donor. Profiled with immunoSEQ multiplex PCR; TCRdb holds only in-frame clones, not every one. This sample has about 25,000 clones; 95% to 96% occur once, and the top ten carry about 8.5%. The length of the CDR3 is 16 residues. Germline V CDR1 and CDR2: SGHTA, FQGNSA. Between the trimmed V and J ends, which lost 1 base and 6 bases, there was a span of 15 bases. Material for sequencing was PBMCs. The receptor's source is a donor between 10 and 29 years old with latent tuberculosis or without tuberculosis infection. This chain uses TRBV7-2 with TRBJ1-4, with a weak D call TRBD1 (6 bases). The CDR3 sequence: CASSLGWTEEYEKLFF. CDR3 coding DNA: TGTGCCAGCAGCTTAGGCTGGACAGAAGAGTATGAAAAACTGTTTTTT.